One and the same sample provided the 3 T cell receptor beta chains below, sequenced in a study of cytomegalovirus exposure and HLA in healthy donors. Primers for the PCR totalled 60 Vbeta and 13 Jbeta. Some clones are missing from TCRdb's copy, which holds only in-frame ones; the method was immunoSEQ multiplex PCR. This table has fewer than 200,000 clones, 80% appearing once. Sequenced sample: PBMCs. The receptor set was obtained from a boy younger than 18 in good health and CMV-seronegative.

The V and J genes are TRBV11-2 and TRBJ2-1; D may be TRBD1 (6 bases). From germline, CDR1 is SGHAT and CDR2 FQNNGV. The V end was cut by 1 base, the J end by 5 bases, with 12 bases between. The CDR3 is 15 residues long. Here the CDR3 reads CASSLARGGHNEQFF. CDR3 nucleotides: TGTGCCAGCAGCTTAGCAAGAGGGGGACACAATGAGCAGTTCTTC.

The chain joins TRBV27 to TRBJ1-2, with D possibly TRBD1 on 6 matching bases. CDR3 length equals 13 residues. The germline V and J ends were trimmed by 8 bases and 4 bases, with 14 bases remaining between them. Germline CDR1 reads MNHEY; CDR2 reads SMNVEV (reference sequence). The CDR3 reads CASATQGIYGYTF. Here the CDR3 DNA reads TGTGCCAGCGCGACACAGGGAATCTATGGCTACACCTTC.

V and J are TRBV4-3 and TRBJ2-2; TRBD2 aligns across 8 bases. There are 17 residues in the CDR3. Germline trimming cut 3 bases from V and 3 bases from J; bases unmatched to any gene: 9. Germline loops: CDR1 LGHNA, CDR2 YSLEER. The CDR3 sequence is CASSQATSGFYTGELFF. In nucleotides, the CDR3 is TGCGCCAGCAGCCAGGCTACTAGCGGATTTTACACCGGGGAGCTGTTTTTT.